The next 10 T cell receptor beta chains were all read from a single sample in a study of blood T cell repertoires in COVID-19. Libraries were prepared by immunoSEQ multiplex PCR; TCRdb keeps only in-frame clonotypes and omits some of them. The sample consists of 310,000 or so clones, roughly 91% of them appearing once. Source material: peripheral blood. The receptors here all came from a man between 45 and 60 years old with active or convalescent COVID-19.

The chain uses TRBV4-1 and TRBJ1-6, with 8 bases fitting TRBD1. The CDR3 extends over 17 amino acids. Trimming took 4 bases from V and 7 from J; bases not matched to a gene: 12. From germline, CDR1 is MGHRA and CDR2 YSYEKL. This CDR3 reads CASSLFQGRTGNSPLHF. The CDR3 bases are TGCGCCAGCAGCCTCTTTCAAGGGAGGACAGGGAATTCACCCCTCCACTTT.

V is TRBV7-8 and J is TRBJ1-2; no definite D call. The V gene lost 2 bases and the J gene lost 2 bases, with 6 bases spanning the gap. Germline CDR1 reads SGHVS; CDR2 reads FQNEAQ. CDR3 length: 13 residues. CDR3 sequence: CASSLTENYGYTF. The DNA of the CDR3 is TGTGCCAGCAGCTTAACGGAGAACTATGGCTACACCTTC.

This clone was seen a few times. The V and J genes are TRBV11-2 and TRBJ1-1; 8 bases match TRBD1. CDR1 and CDR2 from the germline V gene are SGHAT and FQNNGV. There are 14 residues in the CDR3. After removal of 4 bases from V and 7 bases from J, the junction contained 8 bases not matched to a gene. The CDR3 is CASSYGQGDLEAFF. DNA of the CDR3: TGTGCCAGCAGCTACGGACAGGGTGACCTTGAAGCTTTCTTT. The full variable domain, with the rest looked up from reference TRBV11-2 and TRBJ1-1, is EAGVAQSPRYKIIEKRQSVAFWCNPISGHATLYWYQQILGQGPKLLIQFQNNGVVDDSQLPKDRFSAERLKGVDSTLKIQPAKLEDSAVYLCASSYGQGDLEAFFGQGTRLTVV.

CDR3 sequence (DNA): TGTGCCAGCAGTTTGCGAGTAGCGGGGGGGCCGATGTTTTTT. Its protein is CASSLRVAGGPMFF. The chain recombines TRBV6-2 or TRBV6-3 with TRBJ2-2, with 11 bases that match TRBD2. There are 14 residues in the CDR3. The V gene's germline CDR1 is MNHEY and CDR2 SVGEGT. V was pared by 4 bases and J by 15 bases, with 10 bases of the junction left unmatched.

This chain uses TRBV5-1 with TRBJ1-6; 9 bases fit TRBD1. V lost 4 bases and J lost 8; bases outside the gene matches: 7. The CDR3 has 15 residues. Germline-derived CDR1 and CDR2 are SGHRS and YFSETQ. CDR3 amino acids: CASSLQGAGDSPLHF. The DNA of the CDR3 is TGCGCCAGCAGCCTACAGGGGGCGGGGGATTCACCCCTCCACTTT.

The chain recombines TRBV28 with TRBJ2-3, with D maybe TRBD2 (6 bases). CDR3 length equals 16 residues. The germline gives CDR1 MDHEN, CDR2 SYDVKM. V was cut by 2 bases and J by 0 bases, with 12 bases left in between. The CDR3, as DNA: TGTGCCAGCAGTTTAATGGCGGGGATAAGCACAGATACGCAGTATTTT. Residues: CASSLMAGISTDTQYF.

This chain links TRBV6-2 or TRBV6-3 with TRBJ2-7; D is possibly TRBD1 (6 bases). The CDR3 covers 14 residues. CDR1 and CDR2 from the germline V gene are MNHEY and SVGEGT. Trimming stripped 6 bases from V and 4 bases from J, with 16 bases between. CDR3 DNA: TGTGCCAGCAGCCGAACAGGGTTGGAATACGAGCAGTACTTC. This encodes CASSRTGLEYEQYF.

V is TRBV28 and J is TRBJ1-5; TRBD1 aligns across 9 bases. Per the germline V gene, CDR1 is MDHEN and CDR2 is SYDVKM. With 6 bases clipped from V and 3 bases from J, the junction kept 6 bases outside the gene matches. This CDR3 spans 15 amino acids. The CDR3 protein is CASRDRGSDNQPQHF. CDR3 DNA: TGTGCCAGCAGAGACAGGGGGAGCGACAATCAGCCCCAGCATTTT.

The chain is built from TRBV5-1 and TRBJ1-4; 7 bases are a match to TRBD1. V shed 2 bases and J 4 bases; nucleotides not matched to a gene: 11. Germline CDR1 is SGHRS and CDR2 is YFSETQ. This CDR3 spans 17 amino acids. For the CDR3, the DNA is TGCGCCAGCAGCTTCAGCTTAATGACAGGGAGTAATGAAAAACTGTTTTTT. Amino acid sequence: CASSFSLMTGSNEKLFF.

V and J are TRBV28 and TRBJ1-5; weak D call: TRBD1 (6 bases). The V gene's germline CDR1 is MDHEN and CDR2 SYDVKM. Trimming took 8 bases from V and 4 from J, leaving 18 bases between them. The CDR3 has 15 residues. CDR3 in DNA: TGTGCCAGCGTCATCCGGGGGGCAAGGAATCAGCCCCAGCATTTT. Its translation: CASVIRGARNQPQHF.